This TCR beta chain stems from a study of patients and donors after allogeneic stem cell transplantation. TCRdb analysed the RT-PCR reads with MiXCR anew, one entry per CDR3 protein. This table has about 400,000 distinct CDR3 sequences, roughly 16% appearing once. V was cut by 6 bases and J by 4 bases, with 18 bases left in between. The CDR3 has 15 amino acids. This chain uses TRBV12-3 or TRBV12-4 with TRBJ1-2; weak D call: TRBD1 (5 bases). Sequencing used blood, either unsorted or a sorted T cell fraction (not recorded which). The clonotype comes from a human donor who was either an allogeneic HSCT recipient or a stem cell or donor lymphocyte infusion donor (not recorded which). It is not recorded whose cells these are; they may come from a transplant donor. The chain's CDR3 is CASSSRQRPLYGYTF. CDR3 sequence (DNA): TGTGCCAGCAGCTCACGACAGCGCCCTCTCTATGGCTACACCTTC.